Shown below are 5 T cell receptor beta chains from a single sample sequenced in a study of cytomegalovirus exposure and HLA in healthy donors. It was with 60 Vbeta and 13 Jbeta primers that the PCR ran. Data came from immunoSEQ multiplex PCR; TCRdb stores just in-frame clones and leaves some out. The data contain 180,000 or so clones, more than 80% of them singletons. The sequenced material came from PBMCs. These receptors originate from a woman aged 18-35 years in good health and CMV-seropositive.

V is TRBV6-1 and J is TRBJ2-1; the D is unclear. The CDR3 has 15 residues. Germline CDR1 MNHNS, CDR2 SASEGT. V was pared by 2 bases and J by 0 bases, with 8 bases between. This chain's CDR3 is CASSEMASSYNEQFF. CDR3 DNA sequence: TGTGCCAGCAGTGAAATGGCAAGCTCCTACAATGAGCAGTTCTTC.

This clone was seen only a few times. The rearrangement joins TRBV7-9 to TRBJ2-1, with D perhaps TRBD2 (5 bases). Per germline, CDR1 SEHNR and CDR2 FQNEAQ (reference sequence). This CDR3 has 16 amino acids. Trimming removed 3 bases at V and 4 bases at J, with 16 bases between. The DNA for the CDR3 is TGTGCCAGCAGCTTTTTTGTTAGCGAGTTTTACAATGAGCAGTTCTTC. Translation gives CASSFFVSEFYNEQFF.

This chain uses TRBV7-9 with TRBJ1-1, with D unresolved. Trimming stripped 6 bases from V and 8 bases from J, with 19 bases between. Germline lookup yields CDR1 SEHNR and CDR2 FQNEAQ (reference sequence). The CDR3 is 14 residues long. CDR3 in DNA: TGTGCCAGCAGGGCAGCGGCCAGGCTGCCCGAAGCTTTCTTT. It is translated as CASRAAARLPEAFF.

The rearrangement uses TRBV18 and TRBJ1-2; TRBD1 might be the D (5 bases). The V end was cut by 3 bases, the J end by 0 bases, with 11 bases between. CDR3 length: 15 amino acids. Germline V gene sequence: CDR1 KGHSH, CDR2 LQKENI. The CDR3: CASSPGGGANYGYTF. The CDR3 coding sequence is TGTGCCAGCTCACCGGGGGGAGGAGCTAACTATGGCTACACCTTC.

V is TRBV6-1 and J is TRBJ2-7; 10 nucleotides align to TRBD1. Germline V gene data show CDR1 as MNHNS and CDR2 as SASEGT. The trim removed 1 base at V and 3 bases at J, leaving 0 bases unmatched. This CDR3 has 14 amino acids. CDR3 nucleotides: TGTGCCAGCAGTGAAGGGACAGGGGGCTACGAGCAGTACTTC. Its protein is CASSEGTGGYEQYF.